The 31 T cell receptor beta chains presented below share a single source sample, sequenced in a study of graft-versus-host responses after intestinal transplantation. Libraries were prepared by immunoSEQ multiplex PCR; TCRdb keeps only in-frame clonotypes and omits some of them. In the table there are over 100,000 clones, approximately 92% of which are singletons. No antigens are known for them. The source was unstimulated CD4+ T cells sorted from spleen or lymph node cells, collected before intestinal transplant. The receptors stem from a human donor who received an intestinal transplant.

The V and J genes are TRBV29-1 and TRBJ2-7, with TRBD1 matching over 7 bases. CDR1 is SQVTM and CDR2 is ANQGSEA in the germline V gene. Unmatched junction bases numbered 14, after V lost 8 bases and J lost 7 bases. The CDR3 sequence is 13 residues long. CDR3 sequence (DNA): TGCAGCATCACCTCAGGGACAGCTATTGAGCAGTACTTC. Translating it yields CSITSGTAIEQYF.

The chain joins TRBV2 to TRBJ2-7; the D is unclear. The germline V gene has CDR1 SNHLY and CDR2 FYNNEI. The CDR3 has 14 residues. V was clipped by 8 bases and J by 0 bases, with 14 bases between them. CDR3 residues: CASGPSTGSYEQYF. CDR3 nucleotides: TGTGCCAGCGGCCCTAGTACCGGCTCCTACGAGCAGTACTTC.

This chain links TRBV27 with TRBJ1-1; the D gene is possibly TRBD1 (5 bases). Trimming left V 8 bases short and J 4 bases short, with 11 bases between. The germline CDR1 and CDR2 sequences are MNHEY and SMNVEV (reference sequence). CDR3 size: 12 residues. CDR3 protein: CASSGRGTEAFF. The CDR3, as DNA: TGTGCCAGCTCGGGGAGGGGCACTGAAGCTTTCTTT.

CDR3 coding DNA: TGTGCCAGCAGCTTATACCCCCGGGACAGGGGATCTGGGGCCAACGTCCTGACTTTC. Translation: CASSLYPRDRGSGANVLTF. The V and J genes are TRBV7-9 and TRBJ2-6; 10 positions match TRBD1. CDR3 size: 19 residues. The germline CDR1 and CDR2 sequences are SEHNR and FQNEAQ (reference sequence). J was trimmed by 1 base and V by 2 bases; bases with no gene match: 8.

The chain couples TRBV19 to TRBJ1-1, with 7 bases fitting TRBD1. The ends lost 5 bases at V and 5 bases at J; junction bases unmatched: 11. The germline V gene has CDR1 LNHDA and CDR2 SQIVND (reference sequence). The CDR3 contains 15 residues. The CDR3 is CASSPQTGRWTEAFF. The DNA of the CDR3 is TGTGCCAGTAGTCCTCAGACAGGGAGATGGACTGAAGCTTTCTTT.

The rearrangement uses TRBV7-3 and TRBJ2-1; D possibly corresponds to TRBD2 (5 bases). CDR3 length: 16 amino acids. V was pared by 2 bases and J by 5 bases, with 16 bases between. Germline loops: CDR1 SGHTA, CDR2 FQGTGA. CDR3 sequence reads: CASSLRRTTNNNEQFF. The CDR3 DNA reads as TGTGCCAGCAGCTTACGGAGGACGACTAATAACAATGAGCAGTTCTTC.

This clone has only one observation. V gene TRBV18 combines with J gene TRBJ2-7; D may be TRBD1 (5 bases). The V end lost 0 bases, the J end lost 3 bases, and 6 bases lay between the germline ends. Germline V lookup: CDR1 KGHSH, CDR2 LQKENI. The CDR3 is 13 amino acids. This CDR3 is CASSPPDIYEQYF. Written as DNA, the CDR3 is TGTGCCAGCTCACCACCGGACATCTACGAGCAGTACTTC.

V usage is TRBV18 and J usage is TRBJ2-4; D possibly corresponds to TRBD1 (5 bases). V was shortened by 2 bases and J by 6 bases, with 14 bases between the two germline ends. CDR3 length: 15 amino acids. CDR1 is KGHSH, CDR2 LQKENI, per germline. CDR3 sequence reads: CASSPLVGQGNIQYF. In DNA form, the CDR3 reads TGTGCCAGCTCACCATTGGTCGGTCAGGGAAACATTCAGTACTTC.

Points on this clone: One end of the junction is discordant with germline, which a read error may explain. This chain links TRBV7-7 with TRBJ2-1; 11 bases agree with TRBD1. The CDR3 spans 15 residues. CDR1 is SSHAT, CDR2 FNYEAQ, per germline (reference sequence). The CDR3 spells CASSRGTGGREEQFF. CDR3 sequence (DNA): TGTGCTAGCAGCCGTGGGACAGGGGGGAGGGAAGAGCAGTTCTTC.

The genes are TRBV11-3 and TRBJ1-1, with D maybe TRBD1 (5 bases). Deletions cut 9 bases from V and 1 base from J, with 9 bases between. Per germline, CDR1 SGHNT and CDR2 YENEEA. The CDR3 extends over 12 amino acids. The CDR3 spells CASAGGNTEAFF. The DNA for the CDR3 is TGTGCCAGTGCCGGGGGGAACACTGAAGCTTTCTTT.

The V call is TRBV30, the J call TRBJ2-7, with 7 nucleotides matching TRBD1. Trimming at V came to 6 bases and at J to 1 base, leaving 9 bases not matched to a gene. The CDR3 length is 14 residues. CDR1 is GTSNPN, CDR2 SVGIG, per germline (reference sequence). DNA for the CDR3: TGTGCCTGCTCAACCGGGACAGCTTCCTACGAGCAGTACTTC. The encoded protein is CACSTGTASYEQYF. Variable domain in full (rest from reference TRBV30 and TRBJ2-7): SQTIHQWPATLVQPVGSPLSLECTVEGTSNPNLYWYRQAAGRGLQLLFYSVGIGQISSEVPQNLSASRPQDRQFILSSKKLLLSDSGFYLCACSTGTASYEQYFGPGTRLTVT.

The V and J genes are TRBV2 and TRBJ1-5; D uncertain. Germline V lookup: CDR1 SNHLY, CDR2 FYNNEI. V was clipped by 7 bases and J by 0 bases, with 7 bases between them. The CDR3 sequence is 13 residues long. The CDR3: CASKPDSNQPQHF. The CDR3 nucleotides are TGTGCCAGCAAACCAGATAGCAATCAGCCCCAGCATTTT.

CDR3 sequence (DNA): TGTGCCAGCAGCTTAAGGGGTACGCAGTATTTT. Translation: CASSLRGTQYF. This chain links TRBV5-6 with TRBJ2-3; tentative D call: TRBD1 (5 bases). With 2 bases removed from V and 8 bases from J, the gap between germline ends came to 6 bases. The CDR3 extends over 11 amino acids. Germline values: CDR1 SGHDT, CDR2 YYEEEE.

The chain carries TRBV5-8 and TRBJ2-7; D could derive from TRBD1 or TRBD2 (5 bases each). V was cut by 4 bases and J by 2 bases, with 13 bases left in between. The CDR3 has 14 amino acids. The germline V gene encodes CDR1 SGHTS and CDR2 YDEGEE. CDR3 in amino acids: CASSPRDPAYEQYF. The CDR3 DNA is TGTGCCAGCAGCCCCCGGGACCCCGCCTACGAGCAGTACTTC.

The V gene is TRBV7-9, the J gene TRBJ2-7, with D tentatively TRBD2 (6 bases). CDR1 is SEHNR and CDR2 is FQNEAQ in the germline V gene (reference sequence). V was cut by 5 bases and J by 0 bases, with 8 bases left in between. The CDR3 has 13 amino acids. The CDR3 bases are TGTGCCAGCAGCCCGGGACTCTCCTACGAGCAGTACTTC. Protein product: CASSPGLSYEQYF.

The chain has TRBV27 and TRBJ1-1, with 8 bases identical to TRBD1. The germline V gene has CDR1 MNHEY and CDR2 SMNVEV (reference sequence). The CDR3 runs 15 residues. The ends lost 6 bases at V and 4 bases at J; junction bases unmatched: 10. The CDR3 DNA is TGTGCCAGCAGGACTGTTAACAGGGGGGCCACTGAAGCTTTCTTT. Amino acid sequence: CASRTVNRGATEAFF.

The V call is TRBV2, the J call TRBJ2-3; D perhaps matches TRBD2 (5 bases). V was clipped by 4 bases and J by 8 bases, with 10 bases between them. The CDR3 is 12 amino acids. Germline V gene data show CDR1 as SNHLY and CDR2 as FYNNEI. The CDR3 nucleotides are TGTGCCAGCAGTGTACTAGTTGCTACGCAGTATTTT. It encodes CASSVLVATQYF.

The gene calls are TRBV18 and TRBJ2-2; 8 bases map to TRBD2. Germline trimming cut 3 bases from V and 5 bases from J; bases unmatched to any gene: 5. There are 15 residues in the CDR3. Germline-derived CDR1 and CDR2 are KGHSH and LQKENI. The DNA of the CDR3 is TGTGCCAGCTCACCTTCCGGGACTAGTACCGGGGAGCTGTTTTTT. Its protein is CASSPSGTSTGELFF.

The chain is built from TRBV18 and TRBJ1-2, with TRBD1 as a possible D gene (5 bases). The germline V gene has CDR1 KGHSH and CDR2 LQKENI. The CDR3 is 15 residues long. Trimming removed 6 bases at V and 6 bases at J, with 20 bases between. The CDR3 spells CASSQITGPADGYTF. In nucleotides, the CDR3 is TGTGCCAGCTCGCAAATAACAGGACCGGCAGATGGCTACACCTTC. Full variable domain (outside the CDR3, taken from reference TRBV18 and TRBJ1-2): NAGVMQNPRHLVRRRGQEARLRCSPMKGHSHVYWYRQLPEEGLKFMVYLQKENIIDESGMPKERFSAEFPKEGPSILRIQQVVRGDSAAYFCASSQITGPADGYTFGSGTRLTVV.

This clone was counted only a few times. The chain recombines TRBV11-2 with TRBJ1-1; no clear D. Germline CDR1 and CDR2: SGHAT and FQNNGV. The CDR3 loop spans 12 amino acids. V dropped 8 bases and J dropped 6 bases, with 13 bases sitting between them. In nucleotides, the CDR3 is TGTGCCAGCCCACGGAGAGTAGCTGAAGCTTTCTTT. This encodes CASPRRVAEAFF. Combining the CDR3 with reference TRBV11-2 and TRBJ1-1 gives the whole variable domain EAGVAQSPRYKIIEKRQSVAFWCNPISGHATLYWYQQILGQGPKLLIQFQNNGVVDDSQLPKDRFSAERLKGVDSTLKIQPAKLEDSAVYLCASPRRVAEAFFGQGTRLTVV.

This clone turned up a few times. The chain recombines TRBV19 with TRBJ2-7; the D gene is possibly TRBD1 (5 bases). Germline assignment: CDR1 LNHDA and CDR2 SQIVND (reference sequence). The CDR3 length is 16 residues. Trimming shortened V by 5 bases and J by 0 bases, and 17 bases separated the two germline ends. The CDR3 nucleotides are TGTGCCAGTAGTGACCCGTCTGGGCAGGGCTCCTACGAGCAGTACTTC. Amino acid sequence: CASSDPSGQGSYEQYF.

This sequence joins TRBV5-1 and TRBJ2-5, with D possibly being TRBD2 (6 bases). Trimming pared 4 bases from V and 4 bases from J, leaving 14 bases between. The CDR3 has 14 residues. CDR1 is SGHRS, CDR2 YFSETQ, per germline. CDR3: CASSERLVAETQYF. The CDR3 coding sequence is TGCGCCAGCAGCGAAAGACTAGTTGCAGAGACCCAGTACTTC.

This rearrangement joins TRBV11-2 to TRBJ1-2; 9 nucleotides line up with TRBD1. The CDR3 is 15 residues long. Germline V gene sequence: CDR1 SGHAT, CDR2 FQNNGV. V lost 5 bases, J lost 4 bases, and 8 bases stayed unmatched. For the CDR3, the DNA is TGTGCCAGCAGCCCCCTGGCGGGACAGGGCTATGGCTACACCTTC. This sequence encodes CASSPLAGQGYGYTF.

CDR3 sequence reads: CASSGELAGVGYF. CDR3 in DNA: TGTGCCAGCAGTGGGGAACTAGCGGGAGTAGGGTACTTC. This chain uses TRBV2 with TRBJ2-7; 11 bases line up with TRBD2. V lost 4 bases and J lost 12; bases outside the gene matches: 8. This CDR3 has 13 amino acids. The V gene's germline CDR1 is SNHLY and CDR2 FYNNEI.

The rearrangement links TRBV5-4 to TRBJ2-3; 9 nucleotides agree with TRBD2. The trim removed 2 bases at V and 4 bases at J, leaving 5 bases unmatched. CDR1 and CDR2 from the germline V gene are SGHNT and YYREEE (reference sequence). CDR3 length: 15 amino acids. CDR3 sequence reads: CASSLAGGGADTQYF. The CDR3 nucleotides read TGTGCCAGCAGCTTAGCGGGAGGAGGAGCAGATACGCAGTATTTT.

CDR3 nucleotides: TGTGCCAGCTCCCGGCGGGGGGACGGTGGCTACACCTTC. This codes for CASSRRGDGGYTF. This chain uses TRBV18 with TRBJ1-2; TRBD1 is a possible D gene (5 bases). V was pared by 6 bases and J by 7 bases, with 15 bases between. The CDR3 spans 13 residues. Looked up from germline, CDR1 is KGHSH and CDR2 is LQKENI.

The V and J genes are TRBV6-1 and TRBJ2-7, with D possibly matching TRBD2 (6 bases). Germline CDR1 and CDR2: MNHNS and SASEGT. Trimming took off 4 bases at V and 3 bases at J, with 7 bases between the two ends. CDR3 length: 12 residues. The CDR3 bases are TGTGCCAGCAGTGGGAGGGTCTACGAGCAGTACTTC. Its protein product is CASSGRVYEQYF.

The rearrangement uses TRBV18 and TRBJ2-7; D gene unclear. CDR3 length equals 12 residues. CDR1 is KGHSH, CDR2 LQKENI, per germline. V gave up 1 base and J gave up 7 bases, with 8 bases separating them. CDR3 bases: TGTGCCAGCTCACCACGGGCAGGTGAGCAGTACTTC. This gives the protein CASSPRAGEQYF.

The CDR3 loop reads CASSLGGGRNQPQHF. Here the CDR3 DNA reads TGTGCCAGCAGCTTAGGGGGGGGAAGAAATCAGCCCCAGCATTTT. The chain has TRBV7-3 and TRBJ1-5; possibly TRBD1 for D (5 bases). Per germline, CDR1 SGHTA and CDR2 FQGTGA. Trimming removed 2 bases at V and 4 bases at J, with 12 bases between. This CDR3 comprises 15 residues.

J is TRBJ1-1 and V is TRBV10-3; 9 bases fit TRBD1. The germline gives CDR1 ENHRY, CDR2 SYGVKD. V lost 6 bases, J lost 4 bases, and 6 bases stayed unmatched. The CDR3 loop spans 14 amino acids. CDR3 loop: CAIRGQGESTEAFF. CDR3 sequence (DNA): TGTGCCATCAGGGGACAGGGAGAGAGCACTGAAGCTTTCTTT.

The V and J genes are TRBV5-1 and TRBJ2-3; a possible D gene is TRBD1 (5 bases). Per germline, CDR1 SGHRS and CDR2 YFSETQ. V lost 4 bases and J lost 10, with 22 bases in between. This CDR3 is 15 amino acids long. This CDR3 is CASSPTTEPFFPQYF. The CDR3 coding sequence is TGCGCCAGCAGCCCGACGACAGAGCCCTTCTTCCCGCAGTATTTT.